The 14 T cell receptor beta chains below all came from one sample that was sequenced in a study of cytotoxic CD8 clonotypes in ibrutinib-treated CLL. Sequencing was performed with immunoSEQ multiplex PCR; in TCRdb, only in-frame clones are kept and a portion is missing. The sample lists over 130,000 clones; 65% to 85% were seen once. Sequencing used PBMCs, obtained after 36 months of ibrutinib treatment. The receptors derive from a human donor with chronic lymphocytic leukemia.

The rearrangement links TRBV5-6 to TRBJ1-1; D is ambiguous. Germline V gene data show CDR1 as SGHDT and CDR2 as YYEEEE. The CDR3 is 13 amino acids. Deletions cut 2 bases from V and 2 bases from J, with 7 bases between. CDR3 sequence: CASSLGDNTEAFF. The CDR3 DNA reads as TGTGCCAGCAGCTTAGGAGATAACACTGAAGCTTTCTTT.

The chain employs TRBV7-9 and TRBJ2-7, with 7 bases that match TRBD2. Germline trimming cut 5 bases from V and 7 bases from J; bases unmatched to any gene: 14. Germline V lookup: CDR1 SEHNR, CDR2 FQNEAQ (reference sequence). The CDR3 consists of 15 residues. The CDR3 sequence is CASSRWAGVGDEQYF. The CDR3 DNA sequence: TGTGCCAGCAGCCGATGGGCGGGAGTAGGGGATGAGCAGTACTTC.

The rearrangement links TRBV5-4 to TRBJ1-3; a weak D match, TRBD1 (5 bases). Trimming stripped 3 bases from V and 0 bases from J, with 16 bases between. The CDR3 contains 17 residues. In germline, CDR1 is SGHNT, CDR2 YYREEE (reference sequence). In DNA, the CDR3 is TGTGCCAGCAGCTCCTACGGGGCAGGGCGCTCTGGAAACACCATATATTTT. It translates to CASSSYGAGRSGNTIYF.

The rearrangement joins TRBV27 to TRBJ1-1; D is possibly TRBD1 (6 bases). The length of the CDR3 is 13 residues. Germline V gives CDR1 MNHEY, CDR2 SMNVEV (reference sequence). V was clipped by 7 bases and J by 4 bases, with 13 bases between them. Here the CDR3 reads CASTSTGITEAFF. The CDR3 DNA follows: TGTGCCAGCACCTCAACAGGGATCACTGAAGCTTTCTTT.

The chain combines TRBV27 with TRBJ1-2, with D tentatively TRBD1 (6 bases). Germline CDR1 is MNHEY and CDR2 is SMNVEV (reference sequence). The CDR3 consists of 17 residues. Trimming shortened V by 5 bases and J by 3 bases, and 22 bases separated the two germline ends. The CDR3 spells CASSTKSQGRVDYGYTF. The CDR3 region has the DNA TGTGCCAGCAGTACCAAGTCTCAGGGGCGGGTAGACTATGGCTACACCTTC.

The chain has TRBV18 and TRBJ1-6; 8 nucleotides align to TRBD1. The V gene's germline CDR1 is KGHSH and CDR2 LQKENI. The CDR3 is made up of 15 amino acids. The ends lost 4 bases at V and 7 bases at J; junction bases unmatched: 6. CDR3 in amino acids: CASSLRDRLNSPLHF. DNA for the CDR3: TGTGCCAGCTCACTACGGGACAGGCTCAATTCACCCCTCCACTTT.

This clone was picked up a small number of times. J is TRBJ1-1 and V is TRBV20-1, with D uncertain. CDR1 is DFQATT and CDR2 is SNEGSKA in the germline V gene (reference sequence). The V end lost 7 bases, the J end lost 11 bases, and 17 bases lay between the germline ends. CDR3 size: 11 residues. CDR3 in amino acids: CSGKGGIRAFF. The CDR3 nucleotides read TGCAGTGGGAAGGGAGGGATTCGGGCTTTCTTT.

The genes are TRBV7-8 and TRBJ1-2; no reliable D call. This CDR3 has 15 amino acids. The V end was cut by 1 base, the J end by 3 bases, with 12 bases between. Germline V CDR1 and CDR2: SGHVS, FQNEAQ. The CDR3 loop is CASSLGVVGYYGYTF. The CDR3 DNA reads as TGTGCCAGCAGCTTAGGTGTAGTGGGGTACTATGGCTACACCTTC.

In this sample, this clone turned up once. The chain joins TRBV4-1 to TRBJ1-6, with D maybe TRBD1 (6 bases). This CDR3 region has 17 residues. The germline V gene has CDR1 MGHRA and CDR2 YSYEKL. The V gene lost 3 bases and the J gene lost 5 bases, with 17 bases spanning the gap. CDR3 amino acids: CASSHRLVRGDNSPLHF. In nucleotides, the CDR3 is TGCGCCAGCAGCCACCGCCTGGTCAGGGGAGATAATTCACCCCTCCACTTT.

The table lists this clone with a few counts. The chain is built from TRBV7-9 and TRBJ1-1; no reliable D call. V gave up 2 bases and J gave up 0 bases, with 7 bases separating them. Germline V gene sequence: CDR1 SEHNR, CDR2 FQNEAQ (reference sequence). CDR3 length: 14 residues. The CDR3, as DNA: TGTGCCAGCAGCTTATCGGGCATGAACACTGAAGCTTTCTTT. Translation: CASSLSGMNTEAFF.

The genes are TRBV5-1 and TRBJ1-2; 7 nucleotides agree with TRBD1. The CDR3 loop spans 15 amino acids. Germline values: CDR1 SGHRS, CDR2 YFSETQ. J lost 2 bases, V lost 3 bases, and 7 bases had no gene match. CDR3 sequence: CASSSSGTENYGYTF. In DNA form, the CDR3 reads TGCGCCAGCAGCTCCTCCGGGACAGAGAACTATGGCTACACCTTC. Full variable domain (rest looked up from reference TRBV5-1 and TRBJ1-2): KAGVTQTPRYLIKTRGQQVTLSCSPISGHRSVSWYQQTPGQGLQFLFEYFSETQRNKGNFPGRFSGRQFSNSRSEMNVSTLELGDSALYLCASSSSGTENYGYTFGSGTRLTVV.

This clone was picked up a small number of times. The gene calls are TRBV6-1 and TRBJ1-6; D remains ambiguous. The V and J ends lost 7 bases and 4 bases respectively, with 8 bases between them. CDR1 MNHNS and CDR2 SASEGT come from the germline V gene. The CDR3 runs 13 residues. CDR3 protein: CASNTGYNSPLHF. The CDR3 region has the DNA TGTGCCAGCAACACGGGTTATAATTCACCCCTCCACTTT.

This chain connects TRBV29-1 to TRBJ2-7, with unresolved D. The V gene lost 6 bases and the J gene lost 5 bases, with 14 bases spanning the gap. The germline CDR1 and CDR2 sequences are SQVTM and ANQGSEA. CDR3 length: 12 residues. This CDR3 reads CSVGRGSNEQYF. The CDR3 bases are TGCAGCGTCGGACGCGGCTCTAACGAGCAGTACTTC.

The chain uses TRBV5-1 and TRBJ1-2, with D possibly matching TRBD1 (6 bases). Germline V gives CDR1 SGHRS, CDR2 YFSETQ. Trimming cost V 6 bases and J 2 bases, with 14 bases left between them. CDR3 length: 14 amino acids. The CDR3 protein is CASTPGHLNYGYTF. CDR3 in DNA: TGCGCCAGCACCCCGGGACACCTAAACTATGGCTACACCTTC.